The entry that follows covers one T cell receptor beta chain sequence. Its antigen is not known. This entry belongs to a study of beta chain features in type 1 diabetes. About the study: Researchers looked at 85 million to 110 million sorted cells across all samples. Study-level points and caveats: When cDNA is sequenced, cells with high TCR expression could be over-represented.

Expressed TCRB transcripts were sequenced because the entire RNA isolate underwent reverse transcription. Libraries were prepared by immunoSEQ multiplex PCR; TCRdb keeps only in-frame clonotypes and omits some of them. The sample yields under 450,000 clones, over 13% seen once. Sorted cells reached over 95% purity in every population. The CDR3 sequence is 15 residues long. The germline V gene has CDR1 MGHDK and CDR2 SYGVNS. With V trimmed by 7 bases and J by 5 bases, 11 bases remained unmatched. The sample was naive CD4+ T cells from blood. The gene calls are TRBV25-1 and TRBJ2-5, with 9 bases fitting TRBD2. This sequence was found in a woman under 30 in good health. CDR3 sequence reads: CASTQSLAGLETQYF. The DNA for the CDR3 is TGTGCCAGCACTCAGTCGCTAGCGGGACTGGAGACCCAGTACTTC.